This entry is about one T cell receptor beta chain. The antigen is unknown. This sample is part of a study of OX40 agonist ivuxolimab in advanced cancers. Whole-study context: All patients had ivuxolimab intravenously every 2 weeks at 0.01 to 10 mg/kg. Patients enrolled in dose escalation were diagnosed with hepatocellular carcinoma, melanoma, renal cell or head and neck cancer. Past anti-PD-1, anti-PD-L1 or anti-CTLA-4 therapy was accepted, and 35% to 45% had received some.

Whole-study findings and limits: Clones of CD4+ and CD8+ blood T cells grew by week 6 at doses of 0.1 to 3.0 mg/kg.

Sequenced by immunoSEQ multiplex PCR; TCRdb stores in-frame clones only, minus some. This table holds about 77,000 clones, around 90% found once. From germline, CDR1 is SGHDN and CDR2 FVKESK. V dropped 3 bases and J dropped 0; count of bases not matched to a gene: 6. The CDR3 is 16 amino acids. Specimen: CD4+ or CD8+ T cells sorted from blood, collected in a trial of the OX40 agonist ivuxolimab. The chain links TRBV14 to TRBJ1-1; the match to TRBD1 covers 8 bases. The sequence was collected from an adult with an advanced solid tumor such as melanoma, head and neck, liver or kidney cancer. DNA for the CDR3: TGTGCCAGCAGCCACAGGGGGCTTATCGTGAACACTGAAGCTTTCTTT. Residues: CASSHRGLIVNTEAFF.